This TCR beta chain was recovered during a study of CD8+CD57+ T cells in acquired aplastic anemia. Study in general: Sorting CD4+ and CD8+ cells gave DNA averaging roughly 3.5 ug. Where healthy donors were concerned, CD4+ cells averaged approximately 11 million reads. General study points: Patients were compared with controls for CD8+ Simpson's diversity, and no significant difference emerged. Comparison of patients with controls identified about 30 shared CD8+ CDR3 sequences.

Genomic DNA templated the TCR beta VDJ and CDR3 profiling. TCRdb recomputed calls from the reads with MiXCR, one row per CDR3 protein. Here the sample spans about 110,000 distinct CDR3 sequences, 50% to 65% being singletons. This clonotype has just a few counts. Antigen: not known. With 4 bases removed from V and 1 base from J, the gap between germline ends came to 13 bases. Germline loops: CDR1 SGHDT, CDR2 YYEEEE. CDR3 length equals 15 residues. The chain couples TRBV5-6 to TRBJ2-3; TRBD2 is a possible D gene (6 bases). Material for sequencing was sorted CD4+, CD8+, or CD8+CD57+ T cells (not recorded which) from PBMCs. This clonotype was sampled from a human donor in good health, serving as a control. The CDR3 region has the DNA TGTGCCAGCAGCGTTAGCGGCGGGGGCACAGATACGCAGTATTTT. Translated, it gives CASSVSGGGTDTQYF.